Listed below are T cell receptor beta chains from one sample, sequenced in a study of OX40 agonist ivuxolimab in advanced cancers. Some clones are missing from TCRdb's copy, which holds only in-frame ones; the method was immunoSEQ multiplex PCR. The sample contains about 69,000 clones, around 80% of which appear only once. The specimen was CD4+ or CD8+ T cells sorted from blood, collected in a trial of the OX40 agonist ivuxolimab. The receptors shown here come from an adult with an advanced solid tumor such as melanoma, head and neck, liver or kidney cancer. Each CDR3 is given with its conserved first and last residue. D genes are given only for firm matches. The size field is filled for only some rows; it gives once, few, many or a size class.

v_call	clone_size	d_call	j_call	cdr3_nt	cdr3_aa
TRBV2	-	TRBD2	TRBJ2-3	TGTGCCAGCAGTGCAGGACTAGCGGGGGGGCTGGATACGCAGTATTTT	CASSAGLAGGLDTQYF
TRBV6-6	-	TRBD1	TRBJ1-1	TGTGCCAGCAGTTACGGGGACAGGAAGAACACTGAAGCTTTCTTT	CASSYGDRKNTEAFF
TRBV5-1	-	TRBD1	TRBJ1-2	TGCGCCAGCAGCGCCCCGGGACAGGGTGGCTATGGCTACACCTTC	CASSAPGQGGYGYTF
TRBV28	-	TRBD1	TRBJ1-5	TGTGCCAGCAGTGGAAGACAGGGGGCAAGGAGGGGCAATCAGCCCCAGCATTTT	CASSGRQGARRGNQPQHF
TRBV6-5	-	TRBD2	TRBJ2-7	TGTGCCAGCAGGCGAGCGGGAGGGGGCCTAGGCGAGCAGTACTTC	CASRRAGGGLGEQYF
TRBV5-1	-	-	TRBJ2-2	TGCGCCAGCAGCAAACTAGGGACGGGGGCCGGGGAGCTGTTTTTT	CASSKLGTGAGELFF
TRBV12-5	few	-	TRBJ2-3	TGTGCTAGTGGTTCCTACAGGAGTGATACGCAGTATTTT	CASGSYRSDTQYF
TRBV6-6	few	-	TRBJ2-1	TGTGCCAGCAGTTATCTCGATACAAAGAATGAGCAGTTCTTC	CASSYLDTKNEQFF
TRBV28	-	-	TRBJ2-1	TGTGCCAGCAGCCCGGGATACTCCTACAATGAGCAGTTCTTC	CASSPGYSYNEQFF
TRBV10-3	once	TRBD1	TRBJ2-5	TGTGCCATCAGTGCGAATCCAGGGGGCGGGGAGACCCAGTACTTC	CAISANPGGGETQYF
TRBV5-1	-	-	TRBJ2-6	TGCGCCAGCAGCTTGGAGGCCGCTATGGGGGCCAACGTCCTGACTTTC	CASSLEAAMGANVLTF
TRBV2	-	-	TRBJ1-1	TGTGCCAGCAGTGAATCCCGGTTGAACACTGAAGCTTTCTTT	CASSESRLNTEAFF
TRBV5-6	-	TRBD1	TRBJ2-1	TGTGCCAGCAGCCAACAACAGGGGTGGAATGAGCAGTTCTTC	CASSQQQGWNEQFF
TRBV28	-	TRBD1	TRBJ1-1	TGTGCCAGCAGTTTCCGGGACAGCTTGAACACTGAAGCTTTCTTT	CASSFRDSLNTEAFF
TRBV2	once	-	TRBJ2-7	TGTGCCAGCAGGGGAGACCGGGACGGATTCTACGAGCAGTACTTC	CASRGDRDGFYEQYF
TRBV5-4	-	-	TRBJ2-1	TGTGCCAGCAGCCGGGCGGGGGCGCAGGCCAATGAGCAGTTCTTC	CASSRAGAQANEQFF
TRBV30	-	TRBD1	TRBJ2-5	TGTGCCTGGGGGGGGACAGGGAACCAAGAGACCCAGTACTTC	CAWGGTGNQETQYF
TRBV10-1	-	TRBD2	TRBJ2-5	TGCGCCAGCAGATTGGAGCGGGAGGGCCAAGAGACCCAGTACTTC	CASRLEREGQETQYF
TRBV7-8	few	TRBD2	TRBJ2-7	TGTGCCAGCAGCTTATTAGCGGGCTACGAGCAGTACTTC	CASSLLAGYEQYF
TRBV5-1	few	-	TRBJ2-6	TGCGCCAGCAGCCCCCGGACCGCGAGCTCTGGGGCCAACGTCCTGACTTTC	CASSPRTASSGANVLTF
TRBV6-5	-	-	TRBJ1-4	TGTGCCAGCAGCCCAGGGGCAACTAATGAAAAACTGTTTTTT	CASSPGATNEKLFF
TRBV5-4	-	TRBD1	TRBJ1-2	TGTGCCAGCAGCGTACCGGGACAGGCAACTCGGGGCTACACCTTC	CASSVPGQATRGYTF
TRBV2	-	-	TRBJ2-7	TGTGCCAGCAGCCGAGACAGGTCGCAATACGAGCAGTACTTC	CASSRDRSQYEQYF
TRBV29-1	-	TRBD2	TRBJ2-1	TGCAGCGTGCCGACTAGCGGGGCATACAATGAGCAGTTCTTC	CSVPTSGAYNEQFF
TRBV7-6	-	TRBD1	TRBJ1-1	TGTGCCAGCAGGGCGGGGACAGGAAACACTGAAGCTTTCTTT	CASRAGTGNTEAFF
TRBV7-8	-	-	TRBJ2-1	TGTGCCAGCAGCGCCGGAGGGTACTCCTACAATGAGCAGTTCTTC	CASSAGGYSYNEQFF
TRBV2	-	-	TRBJ1-2	TGTGCCAGCAGTGGTTTCAGGACGGGGGATGGCTACACCTTC	CASSGFRTGDGYTF
TRBV7-8	few	TRBD1	TRBJ2-5	TGTGCCAGCAGCAGGGACAGGGGGGAGACCCAGTACTTC	CASSRDRGETQYF
TRBV29-1	medium-sized	-	TRBJ2-1	TGCAGCGTTGAAGAGTCGACCGAGCAGTTCTTC	CSVEESTEQFF
TRBV5-1	-	TRBD2	TRBJ2-3	TGCGCCAGCAGCTCTCGGACTAGCGGGGCCACAGATACGCAGTATTTT	CASSSRTSGATDTQYF
TRBV19	few	TRBD1	TRBJ1-5	TGTGCCAGTAGTATATCTCGTGGGACAGCTAATCAGCCCCAGCATTTT	CASSISRGTANQPQHF
TRBV7-8	-	TRBD2	TRBJ2-7	TGTGCCAGCAGCTCTGCCGGGCGGGGGATCTCCTACGAGCAGTACTTC	CASSSAGRGISYEQYF
TRBV27	-	-	TRBJ2-7	TGTGCCAGCAGTTTATGGGGTGGGAGGCAGTACTTC	CASSLWGGRQYF
TRBV11-2	-	-	TRBJ1-1	TGTGCCAGCAGCTTAGGGTGGACTGAAGCTTTCTTT	CASSLGWTEAFF
TRBV6-1	-	-	TRBJ2-1	TGTGCCAGCAGGGGGCCAGTTTCCTACAATGAGCAGTTCTTC	CASRGPVSYNEQFF
TRBV28	-	-	TRBJ1-5	TGTGCCAGCAGTAACCCGCCCGCAGGGAGCGGCGGTCAGCCCCAGCATTTT	CASSNPPAGSGGQPQHF
TRBV7-2	-	-	TRBJ1-5	TGTGCCAGCAGCTCCCAGGGCCTGCCCCAGCATTTT	CASSSQGLPQHF
TRBV5-1	-	-	TRBJ2-7	TGCGCCAGCAGCTTGGCTCGCAGGGACTCCTACGAGCAGTACTTC	CASSLARRDSYEQYF
TRBV19	-	-	TRBJ1-5	TGTGCCAGTAGACCTGGGCGGCCCCAATCGCAGCCCCAGCATTTT	CASRPGRPQSQPQHF